This T cell receptor beta chain was documented in a study of Graves' ophthalmopathy and Graves' hyperthyroidism. General observations from the study: Clonotypes were expanded in thyroid at above 0.001 frequency, and most also appeared in blood.

The authors amplified TCR beta CDR3 regions from RNA transcripts. The first-round RT-PCR employed HTBI primers together with the Qiagen OneStep RT-PCR kit. A multiplex PCR was then performed as the second round. TCRdb reanalysed the multiplex PCR reads using MiXCR and keeps one entry per CDR3 protein. The sample holds about 420,000 distinct CDR3 sequences, roughly 21% seen once. Trimming shortened V by 6 bases and J by 6 bases, and 9 bases separated the two germline ends. The germline V gene has CDR1 DFQATT and CDR2 SNEGSKA (reference sequence). This CDR3 has 12 amino acids. This clonotype was found a few times. Its target is unknown.

The receptor was derived from a woman between 18 and 30 years old with stable Graves' hyperthyroidism. The chain combines TRBV20-1 with TRBJ1-6; D unresolved. Sequencing used peripheral blood. CDR3 protein: CSATDFNSPLHF. DNA for the CDR3: TGCAGTGCAACAGACTTTAATTCACCCCTCCACTTT.